This T cell receptor (beta chain) was found in a study of identical twins. TCRdb analysed the 5' RACE reads with MiXCR anew, one entry per CDR3 protein. The profile shows about 520,000 distinct CDR3 sequences, 22% of them singletons. This clonotype was seen more than once but under ten times. Antigen: not known. The V and J ends lost 2 bases and 1 base respectively, with 13 bases between them. The CDR3 runs to 16 residues. CDR1 is SGHTA and CDR2 is FQGTGA in the germline V gene. Study-level results: Possibly, invariant MAIT and iNKT cells partly confounded zero-insertion analyses.

This sample also appeared in a second study, on T cells expressing NK-cell markers. This second report adds: Each TCR beta repertoire originated in sorted T cells that were CD3+CD56+NKG2C+, CD3+CD56+NKG2C- or CD3+CD56-NKG2C+.

Sequencing input: CD4+ T cells sorted from blood. The V gene is TRBV7-3, the J gene TRBJ2-3; D ambiguous. The TCR originated in a woman between 18 and 30 years old in good health. The CDR3 nucleotides read TGTGCCAGCAGCTTACTCTTAGGACGGGGCACAGATACGCAGTATTTT. This translates into CASSLLLGRGTDTQYF.